A single sample gave rise to the 30 T cell receptor beta chains below, sequenced in a study of blood T cell repertoires in COVID-19. Assay used: immunoSEQ multiplex PCR; TCRdb lists only in-frame clones, some missing. Of over 130,000 clones in the sample, less than 90% were seen once. The sample comprised peripheral blood. The receptors were gathered from a man aged 25-45 years with COVID-19, enrolled during active disease.

This chain uses TRBV3-1 (or the pseudogene TRBV3-2) with TRBJ2-2; D is uncertain. V lost 5 bases and J lost 10, with 8 bases in between. Per germline, CDR1 LGHDT and CDR2 YNNKEL (reference sequence). The CDR3 has 11 residues. CDR3 bases: TGTGCCAGCAGCTTTAGAGAGGAGCTGTTTTTT. Protein product: CASSFREELFF.

J is TRBJ2-1 and V is TRBV5-1; 8 nucleotides agree with TRBD1. The CDR3 has 15 residues. Germline values: CDR1 SGHRS, CDR2 YFSETQ. The junction had 11 bases not matched to a gene; V was cut back by 5 bases and J by 7 bases. The CDR3, as DNA: TGCGCCAGCAGAGTTGGGCAGGGGGCATCTAATGAGCAGTTCTTC. Its translation: CASRVGQGASNEQFF. Together with reference TRBV5-1 and TRBJ2-1, the CDR3 gives the full variable domain: KAGVTQTPRYLIKTRGQQVTLSCSPISGHRSVSWYQQTPGQGLQFLFEYFSETQRNKGNFPGRFSGRQFSNSRSEMNVSTLELGDSALYLCASRVGQGASNEQFFGPGTRLTVL.

The V call is TRBV25-1, the J call TRBJ2-1, with 8 bases lining up with TRBD2. CDR1 and CDR2 (germline): MGHDK, SYGVNS. The V and J ends lost 8 bases and 1 base, in that order; junction bases with no gene match: 13. This CDR3 spans 17 amino acids. The DNA of the CDR3 is TGTGCCAGCGCCACCGCGGGGACTAGGGAGTCCTACAATGAGCAGTTCTTC. It translates to CASATAGTRESYNEQFF.

A word on this clone: Other DNA sequences in this specimen translate into the identical CDR3. The chain couples TRBV9 to TRBJ2-2; 10 bases line up with TRBD1. CDR3 length: 15 residues. J was trimmed by 4 bases and V by 4 bases; bases with no gene match: 4. The V gene's germline CDR1 is SGDLS and CDR2 YYNGEE. The CDR3 nucleotides are TGTGCCAGCAGCCCCCGGACAGGGGGCACCGGGGAGCTGTTTTTT. Residues: CASSPRTGGTGELFF.

The chain joins TRBV9 to TRBJ1-6; D perhaps matches TRBD1 (5 bases). Germline V gene sequence: CDR1 SGDLS, CDR2 YYNGEE. The germline V and J ends were trimmed by 4 bases and 7 bases, with 15 bases remaining between them. CDR3 length: 15 residues. The CDR3 here is CASSPRGHTNSPLHF. Written as DNA, the CDR3 is TGTGCCAGCAGCCCCCGAGGACACACAAATTCACCCCTCCACTTT.

The chain has TRBV11-2 and TRBJ1-2; the match to TRBD1 covers 7 bases. The CDR3 is made up of 13 amino acids. Germline-derived CDR1 and CDR2 are SGHAT and FQNNGV. Trimming at V came to 4 bases and at J to 1 base, leaving 0 bases not matched to a gene. CDR3 DNA: TGTGCCAGCAGCTGGGACAGTAACTATGGCTACACCTTC. Its translation is CASSWDSNYGYTF.

V and J are TRBV5-4 and TRBJ2-3, with 9 bases fitting TRBD1. Germline CDR1 reads SGHNT; CDR2 reads YYREEE (reference sequence). The CDR3 has 16 residues. The junction had 6 bases not matched to a gene; V was cut back by 3 bases and J by 1 base. The CDR3 sequence: CASSSRRTGGTDTQYF. The CDR3, as DNA: TGTGCCAGCAGCTCCCGAAGGACAGGGGGCACAGATACGCAGTATTTT. The full variable domain, with the rest looked up from reference TRBV5-4 and TRBJ2-3, is ETGVTQSPTHLIKTRGQQVTLRCSSQSGHNTVSWYQQALGQGPQFIFQYYREEENGRGNFPPRFSGLQFPNYSSELNVNALELDDSALYLCASSSRRTGGTDTQYFGPGTRLTVL.

The chain combines TRBV7-8 with TRBJ2-3; 9 bases map to TRBD2. The CDR3 contains 16 residues. V dropped 6 bases and J dropped 5; count of bases not matched to a gene: 12. Germline loops: CDR1 SGHVS, CDR2 FQNEAQ. CDR3 in amino acids: CASSPYGRGRGDTQYF. CDR3 coding DNA: TGTGCCAGCAGTCCTTACGGGCGCGGGAGGGGAGATACGCAGTATTTT.

The chain combines TRBV7-2 with TRBJ1-4; 11 bases line up with TRBD1. V shed 6 bases and J 3 bases; nucleotides not matched to a gene: 9. The CDR3 loop spans 17 amino acids. Germline V gene sequence: CDR1 SGHTA, CDR2 FQGNSA. The CDR3 reads CASSKGQGAVSNEKLFF. The CDR3 region has the DNA TGTGCCAGCAGTAAAGGACAGGGGGCTGTTTCTAATGAAAAACTGTTTTTT.

The rearrangement uses TRBV5-1 and TRBJ1-1, with a weak D call TRBD1 (5 bases). CDR3 size: 13 residues. The V end lost 5 bases, the J end lost 5 bases, and 13 bases lay between the germline ends. Germline CDR1 SGHRS, CDR2 YFSETQ. Written as DNA, the CDR3 is TGCGCCAGCAGGAGCGGGGGGTATACTGAAGCTTTCTTT. It yields the protein CASRSGGYTEAFF.

The chain joins TRBV6-5 to TRBJ1-2; D call uncertain. The CDR3 is 12 residues long. Per germline, CDR1 MNHEY and CDR2 SVGAGI. V lost 6 bases and J 0 bases, leaving 5 bases between the germline ends. The CDR3 reads CASRRTNYGYTF. In DNA, the CDR3 is TGTGCCAGCAGGCGGACTAACTATGGCTACACCTTC.

The table lists this clone with a count of one. The chain couples TRBV19 to TRBJ2-7; 9 nucleotides line up with TRBD1. The ends lost 3 bases at V and 1 base at J; junction bases unmatched: 7. This CDR3 spans 16 amino acids. Germline-derived CDR1 and CDR2 are LNHDA and SQIVND (reference sequence). The CDR3, as DNA: TGTGCCAGTAGTATCGTCGGGGGACAGGGATCCTACGAGCAGTACTTC. It translates to CASSIVGGQGSYEQYF.

The chain employs TRBV6-6 and TRBJ2-7; D remains unclear. The CDR3 totals 12 residues. V shed 4 bases and J shed 4 bases, with 8 bases lying between them. Germline CDR1 is MNHNY and CDR2 is SVGAGI (reference sequence). CDR3 protein: CASSSQRYEQYF. The CDR3 region has the DNA TGTGCCAGCAGTTCCCAGAGGTACGAGCAGTACTTC.

This chain uses TRBV7-9 with TRBJ2-1, with TRBD2 identical over 8 bases. Trimming at V came to 5 bases and at J to 2 bases, leaving 5 bases not matched to a gene. Germline V lookup: CDR1 SEHNR, CDR2 FQNEAQ (reference sequence). This CDR3 contains 15 residues. The CDR3 loop is CASSPTGGAYNEQFF. The CDR3 DNA sequence: TGTGCCAGCAGCCCAACGGGAGGGGCCTACAATGAGCAGTTCTTC.

This clone was found a few times. The chain has TRBV9 and TRBJ1-5, with 8 bases that match TRBD1. The V segment lost 3 bases and the J segment 7 bases; nucleotides outside the gene matches: 6. The CDR3 runs to 14 residues. The germline gives CDR1 SGDLS, CDR2 YYNGEE. The CDR3 DNA reads as TGTGCCAGCAGCGCAACAGGGGGAGGACAGCCCCAGCATTTT. Its protein is CASSATGGGQPQHF.

The chain recombines TRBV4-2 with TRBJ2-5; the match to TRBD1 covers 7 bases. Germline CDR1 reads LGHNA; CDR2 reads YNFKEQ. V shed 2 bases and J 3 bases; nucleotides not matched to a gene: 3. The CDR3 has 14 amino acids. The CDR3 protein is CASSQFGTEETQYF. CDR3 nucleotides: TGTGCCAGCAGCCAATTCGGGACAGAAGAGACCCAGTACTTC.

This clone was found once. The chain has TRBV11-2 and TRBJ2-2, with D hard to call. V lost 1 base, J lost 2 bases, and 5 bases lay in between. CDR3 size: 14 residues. Germline CDR1 and CDR2: SGHAT and FQNNGV. In nucleotides, the CDR3 is TGTGCCAGCAGCTTAGGCGCCAACACCGGGGAGCTGTTTTTT. Its protein product is CASSLGANTGELFF.

The chain has TRBV19 and TRBJ1-2, with D possibly being TRBD1 (5 bases). The CDR3 is 14 amino acids. Germline-derived CDR1 and CDR2 are LNHDA and SQIVND (reference sequence). Trimming pared 3 bases from V and 2 bases from J, leaving 10 bases between. The CDR3 region has the DNA TGTGCCAGTAGTATCGGCTCAGGGAACTATGGCTACACCTTC. Its protein product is CASSIGSGNYGYTF. The full variable domain, its missing parts supplied by reference TRBV19 and TRBJ1-2, is DGGITQSPKYLFRKEGQNVTLSCEQNLNHDAMYWYRQDPGQGLRLIYYSQIVNDFQKGDIAEGYSVSREKKESFPLTVTSAQKNPTAFYLCASSIGSGNYGYTFGSGTRLTVV.

This clone was detected only once. DNA of the CDR3: TGTGCCAGCAGCCAAGATGGGACTAGCGGGAGGCAAGGAGATACGCAGTATTTT. Translating it yields CASSQDGTSGRQGDTQYF. This sequence joins TRBV4-2 and TRBJ2-3, with 15 bases identical to TRBD2. The CDR3 spans 18 residues. CDR1 is LGHNA and CDR2 is YNFKEQ in the germline V gene. V shed 0 bases, J shed 5 bases, and the junction held 6 bases outside the gene matches.

V and J are TRBV6-2 or TRBV6-3 and TRBJ1-1; 7 bases align to TRBD1. Trimming at V came to 6 bases and at J to 3 bases, leaving 7 bases not matched to a gene. Germline V gene data show CDR1 as MNHEY and CDR2 as SVGEGT. This CDR3 has 14 amino acids. The DNA for the CDR3 is TGTGCCAGCAGCCTGCAGGGGGGCGACACTGAAGCTTTCTTT. Its protein is CASSLQGGDTEAFF.

CDR3 sequence: CASGEDRDNQPQHF. CDR3 sequence (DNA): TGTGCCAGCGGGGAGGACAGGGACAATCAGCCCCAGCATTTT. This rearrangement joins TRBV3-1 (or the pseudogene TRBV3-2) to TRBJ1-5, with TRBD1 identical over 8 bases. V lost 8 bases to trimming and J lost 3 bases; unmatched junction nucleotides: 6. The CDR3 extends over 14 amino acids. Germline CDR1 LGHDT, CDR2 YNNKEL (reference sequence).

This chain joins TRBV19 and TRBJ1-5, with a tentative D call TRBD1 (5 bases). The V end was cut by 5 bases, the J end by 5 bases, with 10 bases between. This CDR3 has 13 residues. Per germline, CDR1 LNHDA and CDR2 SQIVND (reference sequence). The DNA for the CDR3 is TGTGCCAGTAGTTGGGGGGACGATCAGCCCCAGCATTTT. This gives the protein CASSWGDDQPQHF.

This chain uses TRBV7-9 with TRBJ2-1, with 8 bases matching TRBD2. V trimming: 4 bases; J trimming: 9 bases; junction bases outside the gene matches: 23. The CDR3 loop spans 19 amino acids. In germline, CDR1 is SEHNR, CDR2 FQNEAQ (reference sequence). The CDR3, as DNA: TGTGCCAGCAGCTCGGAAGGACTAGCCGTTGATCCCCTACAAGGTGAGCAGTTCTTC. Protein product: CASSSEGLAVDPLQGEQFF.

The rearrangement links TRBV19 to TRBJ2-3; TRBD1 might be the D (6 bases). V was clipped by 7 bases and J by 2 bases, with 16 bases between them. Looked up from germline, CDR1 is LNHDA and CDR2 is SQIVND (reference sequence). The CDR3 is 15 amino acids. Here the CDR3 reads CASTRTDLFTDTQYF. In nucleotides, the CDR3 is TGTGCCAGTACCCGGACAGATTTATTCACAGATACGCAGTATTTT.

The V call is TRBV2, the J call TRBJ1-5; 9 positions agree with TRBD1. Trimming removed 1 base from V and 9 bases from J; junction bases left unmatched: 4. This CDR3 spans 14 amino acids. Germline loops: CDR1 SNHLY, CDR2 FYNNEI. The chain's CDR3 is CASSEGQGDRPQHF. CDR3 sequence (DNA): TGTGCCAGCAGTGAAGGACAGGGGGACCGGCCCCAGCATTTT.

The gene calls are TRBV3-1 (or the pseudogene TRBV3-2) and TRBJ2-5; 15 nucleotides agree with TRBD2. Trimming at V came to 6 bases and at J to 1 base, leaving 9 bases not matched to a gene. CDR3 length: 18 amino acids. In germline, CDR1 is LGHDT, CDR2 YNNKEL (reference sequence). The CDR3 DNA sequence: TGTGCCAGCAGGCCCGGGACTAGCGGGAGGAGGGGCCAAGAGACCCAGTACTTC. It codes for CASRPGTSGRRGQETQYF.

J is TRBJ1-2 and V is TRBV28, with D unclear. The CDR3 has 12 residues. Germline CDR1 MDHEN, CDR2 SYDVKM. Trimming left V 11 bases short and J 2 bases short, with 12 bases between. CDR3 nucleotides: TGTGCCCACTCCCCTACGAACTATGGCTACACCTTC. Its protein product is CAHSPTNYGYTF.

The rearrangement joins TRBV9 to TRBJ2-3; D unclear. The CDR3 runs 13 residues. From germline, CDR1 is SGDLS and CDR2 YYNGEE. Trimming removed 2 bases from V and 2 bases from J, with 6 bases in between. CDR3 amino acids: CASSVLATDTQYF. CDR3 nucleotide sequence: TGTGCCAGCAGCGTCTTAGCCACAGATACGCAGTATTTT. The full variable domain, rest sourced from reference TRBV9 and TRBJ2-3, is DSGVTQTPKHLITATGQRVTLRCSPRSGDLSVYWYQQSLDQGLQFLIQYYNGEERAKGNILERFSAQQFPDLHSELNLSSLELGDSALYFCASSVLATDTQYFGPGTRLTVL.

This chain links TRBV19 with TRBJ1-5; D not certain. The CDR3 totals 15 residues. Per germline, CDR1 LNHDA and CDR2 SQIVND (reference sequence). The V end lost 2 bases, the J end lost 1 base, and 9 bases lay between the germline ends. CDR3 region: CASSIRGMSNQPQHF. The CDR3 DNA follows: TGTGCCAGTAGTATAAGAGGGATGAGCAATCAGCCCCAGCATTTT.

This chain uses TRBV30 with TRBJ1-5; no reliable D call. Trimming removed 1 base at V and 0 bases at J, with 4 bases between. Germline CDR1 GTSNPN, CDR2 SVGIG (reference sequence). This CDR3 contains 13 residues. CDR3 in DNA: TGTGCCTGGAGTGGAGATAGCAATCAGCCCCAGCATTTT. Protein sequence: CAWSGDSNQPQHF.